These 29 T cell receptor beta chains came from one sample sequenced in a study of shared clonotypes between healthy human individuals. The repertoire was sequenced with immunoSEQ multiplex PCR; TCRdb's copy has only in-frame clones and lacks some. Among under 1,100,000 clones listed, approximately 80% were seen once. The material sequenced was memory CD4+ T cells from PBMCs. Subset denoted: CD45RA-negative fraction. The receptors stem from a young man in good health. Some clones in this sample may be carry-over from other donors' samples.

This chain uses TRBV7-9 with TRBJ1-1; weak D call: TRBD1 (5 bases). The CDR3 extends over 13 amino acids. CDR1 and CDR2 from the germline V gene are SEHNR and FQNEAQ (reference sequence). V gave up 5 bases and J gave up 4 bases, with 11 bases separating them. The CDR3 is CASSQFQGTEAFF. The CDR3 DNA reads as TGTGCCAGCAGCCAATTCCAGGGCACTGAAGCTTTCTTT.

This clone was recorded once. This chain links TRBV28 with TRBJ2-7; tentative D call: TRBD1 (6 bases). The CDR3 spans 16 residues. V gave up 5 bases and J gave up 4 bases, with 21 bases separating them. The germline CDR1 and CDR2 sequences are MDHEN and SYDVKM. The CDR3 is CASSPPTGQGSYEQYF. The CDR3 region has the DNA TGTGCCAGCAGTCCGCCGACAGGTCAGGGTTCGTACGAGCAGTACTTC.

V is TRBV19 and J is TRBJ2-1; TRBD2 is a possible D gene (6 bases). CDR3 length equals 12 residues. V lost 11 bases to trimming and J lost 10 bases, with 18 bases between them. Germline CDR1 LNHDA, CDR2 SQIVND (reference sequence). This CDR3 reads CASQEGRQEQFF. Here the CDR3 DNA reads TGTGCCTCCCAGGAGGGCCGTCAGGAGCAGTTCTTC.

CDR3 region: CASRLTSGNYEQYF. The CDR3 DNA reads TGTGCCAGCAGGTTGACTAGCGGGAACTACGAGCAGTACTTC. V usage is TRBV2 and J usage is TRBJ2-7; 11 nucleotides agree with TRBD2. V was pared by 6 bases and J by 3 bases, with 4 bases of the junction left unmatched. Per germline, CDR1 SNHLY and CDR2 FYNNEI. This CDR3 is 14 amino acids long.

The V gene is TRBV5-1, the J gene TRBJ1-1; D not resolved. Per the germline V gene, CDR1 is SGHRS and CDR2 is YFSETQ. The V end lost 3 bases, the J end lost 3 bases, and 12 bases lay between the germline ends. This CDR3 is 14 amino acids long. The CDR3 reads CASSSGDGDTEAFF. The CDR3 DNA is TGCGCCAGCAGCTCCGGGGATGGGGACACTGAAGCTTTCTTT.

This rearrangement joins TRBV15 to TRBJ2-7; 8 bases are shared with TRBD2. CDR1 and CDR2 from the germline V gene are LNHNV and YYDKDF (reference sequence). The CDR3 runs to 15 residues. V gave up 4 bases and J gave up 6 bases; unmatched junction bases: 11. In DNA form, the CDR3 reads TGTGCCACCAGCACCAGACTAGCGCGTTCTGGCGAGCAGTACTTC. Its translation: CATSTRLARSGEQYF.

This clone has a single count. As DNA, the CDR3 is TGTGCCAGCACCCGGGTGGAGTATGTTGGCTACACCTTC. Translated: CASTRVEYVGYTF. The chain employs TRBV28 and TRBJ1-2; no clear D gene. There are 13 residues in the CDR3. Between the trimmed V and J ends, which lost 7 bases and 7 bases, there was a span of 16 bases. Germline assignment: CDR1 MDHEN and CDR2 SYDVKM.

This chain uses TRBV30 with TRBJ1-4, with D possibly matching TRBD1 (6 bases). Trimming removed 4 bases at V and 0 bases at J, with 12 bases between. The CDR3 has 15 amino acids. Germline CDR1 reads GTSNPN; CDR2 reads SVGIG (reference sequence). The CDR3 loop is CAWKGRTATNEKLFF. CDR3 nucleotide sequence: TGTGCCTGGAAGGGTCGGACAGCAACTAATGAAAAACTGTTTTTT.

This clone has more than one count but fewer than ten. The chain uses TRBV2 and TRBJ2-2, with D unclear. The CDR3 is made up of 14 amino acids. The V gene's germline CDR1 is SNHLY and CDR2 FYNNEI. V lost 4 bases, J lost 7 bases, and 13 bases lay in between. Here the CDR3 DNA reads TGTGCCAGCAGTGTCACTCGGCAGAACGGGGAGCTGTTTTTT. Translating it yields CASSVTRQNGELFF.

This chain connects TRBV28 to TRBJ1-6; possible D gene TRBD1, 5 bases. Per the germline V gene, CDR1 is MDHEN and CDR2 is SYDVKM. There are 14 residues in the CDR3. V lost 4 bases and J lost 5, with 9 bases in between. CDR3 in DNA: TGTGCCAGCAGTTCGGGCAGGGATAATTCACCCCTCCACTTT. This sequence encodes CASSSGRDNSPLHF.

V and J are TRBV4-1 and TRBJ1-6; no reliable D call. CDR1 is MGHRA and CDR2 is YSYEKL in the germline V gene. V lost 1 base to trimming and J lost 10 bases, with 5 bases between them. CDR3 length: 12 amino acids. The CDR3 loop reads CASSQVLSPLHF. The CDR3 nucleotides read TGCGCCAGCAGCCAAGTGCTGTCACCCCTCCACTTT.

The V call is TRBV7-2, the J call TRBJ1-2, with D possibly matching TRBD1 (5 bases). Per the germline V gene, CDR1 is SGHTA and CDR2 is FQGNSA. This CDR3 has 15 residues. Trimming stripped 1 base from V and 4 bases from J, with 13 bases between. CDR3 bases: TGTGCCAGCAGCTTAGAGGTGGGACGGGGCTATGGCTACACCTTC. Amino acid sequence: CASSLEVGRGYGYTF.

This chain links TRBV30 with TRBJ2-5, with D maybe TRBD2 (6 bases). The DNA end is more similar to TRBJ2-7, so the J call may be wrong. Germline-derived CDR1 and CDR2 are GTSNPN and SVGIG (reference sequence). This CDR3 has 14 residues. This CDR3 is CAWSVGHSGGEQYF. In DNA, the CDR3 is TGTGCCTGGAGTGTAGGCCATAGCGGTGGCGAGCAGTACTTC.

J is TRBJ2-7 and V is TRBV5-1; TRBD2 matches 11 bases. This CDR3 is 16 amino acids long. Trimming took 1 base from V and 1 from J; bases not matched to a gene: 4. The germline V gene encodes CDR1 SGHRS and CDR2 YFSETQ. In DNA form, the CDR3 reads TGCGCCAGCAGCTTGACTAGCGGGAGCCTTTCCTACGAGCAGTACTTC. Translating gives CASSLTSGSLSYEQYF.

The genes are TRBV5-1 and TRBJ2-1; tentatively, D is TRBD2 (6 bases). The CDR3 loop spans 13 amino acids. Germline V gene data show CDR1 as SGHRS and CDR2 as YFSETQ. V was pared by 3 bases and J by 8 bases, with 12 bases between. Written as DNA, the CDR3 is TGCGCCAGCAGCTGGATCAGGGAGGATGAGCAGTTCTTC. This translates into CASSWIREDEQFF.

This chain links TRBV11-2 with TRBJ1-3, with D possibly TRBD1 on 6 matching bases. Trimming cost V 6 bases and J 0 bases, with 18 bases left between them. This CDR3 contains 17 residues. In germline, CDR1 is SGHAT, CDR2 FQNNGV. The CDR3 is CASRRGTSGISGNTIYF. DNA for the CDR3: TGTGCCAGCAGAAGGGGGACCTCAGGGATCTCTGGAAACACCATATATTTT. Together with reference TRBV11-2 and TRBJ1-3, the CDR3 gives the full variable domain: EAGVAQSPRYKIIEKRQSVAFWCNPISGHATLYWYQQILGQGPKLLIQFQNNGVVDDSQLPKDRFSAERLKGVDSTLKIQPAKLEDSAVYLCASRRGTSGISGNTIYFGEGSWLTVV.

The chain recombines TRBV5-1 with TRBJ2-1, with 11 positions matching TRBD2. Losses at the gene ends were 0 bases for V and 7 bases for J; bases not matched to a gene: 6. This CDR3 has 16 amino acids. Germline CDR1 SGHRS, CDR2 YFSETQ. The CDR3 loop is CASSLARLAGKNEQFF. The CDR3 nucleotides are TGCGCCAGCAGCTTGGCCCGACTAGCGGGAAAGAATGAGCAGTTCTTC. The variable domain in full, with the rest retrieved from reference TRBV5-1 and TRBJ2-1, is KAGVTQTPRYLIKTRGQQVTLSCSPISGHRSVSWYQQTPGQGLQFLFEYFSETQRNKGNFPGRFSGRQFSNSRSEMNVSTLELGDSALYLCASSLARLAGKNEQFFGPGTRLTVL.

This rearrangement joins TRBV20-1 to TRBJ2-1; a possible D gene is TRBD1 (5 bases). This CDR3 is 10 amino acids long. V dropped 5 bases and J dropped 10 bases, with 9 bases sitting between them. CDR1 is DFQATT, CDR2 SNEGSKA, per germline (reference sequence). CDR3 sequence (DNA): TGCAGTGCTGTCAGGACAGAGCAGTTCTTC. It is translated as CSAVRTEQFF.

This sequence joins TRBV5-1 and TRBJ1-3, with D uncertain. The V gene's germline CDR1 is SGHRS and CDR2 YFSETQ. This CDR3 has 15 amino acids. V was cut by 6 bases and J by 0 bases, with 13 bases left in between. The CDR3 spells CASIRGRSSGNTIYF. The CDR3 region has the DNA TGCGCCAGCATTAGAGGGAGAAGCTCTGGAAACACCATATATTTT.

The chain has TRBV19 and TRBJ2-2; D ambiguous. The CDR3 runs 15 residues. V was trimmed by 5 bases and J by 1 base, leaving 11 bases between them. Germline V lookup: CDR1 LNHDA, CDR2 SQIVND (reference sequence). The CDR3 bases are TGTGCCAGTAGTTTGTGGGCGAGGAACACCGGGGAGCTGTTTTTT. This sequence encodes CASSLWARNTGELFF.

As for this clone: Its ends do not fully match the called genes, so a read error is possible. The chain links TRBV7-2 to TRBJ2-1, with D possibly being TRBD2 (5 bases). The germline CDR1 and CDR2 sequences are SGHTA and FQGNSA. The CDR3 is 17 amino acids. CDR3 loop: CASSRGWSAGVYSEQFF. In DNA, the CDR3 is TGTGCCAGCAGCCGTGGGTGGTCGGCGGGTGTCTACAGTGAGCAGTTCTTC.

The chain is built from TRBV11-2 and TRBJ2-1; 12 nucleotides align to TRBD2. The germline gives CDR1 SGHAT, CDR2 FQNNGV. CDR3 length: 16 residues. The V and J ends lost 5 bases and 9 bases, in that order; junction bases with no gene match: 11. The CDR3 region is CASSPREASGRVEQFF. CDR3 DNA: TGTGCCAGCAGCCCTAGGGAGGCTAGCGGGAGGGTTGAGCAGTTCTTC. Complete variable domain (other parts from reference TRBV11-2 and TRBJ2-1): EAGVAQSPRYKIIEKRQSVAFWCNPISGHATLYWYQQILGQGPKLLIQFQNNGVVDDSQLPKDRFSAERLKGVDSTLKIQPAKLEDSAVYLCASSPREASGRVEQFFGPGTRLTVL.

The V gene is TRBV14, the J gene TRBJ2-7; weak D call: TRBD1 (6 bases). This CDR3 has 13 amino acids. In germline, CDR1 is SGHDN, CDR2 FVKESK. Trimming removed 4 bases at V and 9 bases at J, with 16 bases between. The CDR3 coding sequence is TGTGCCAGCAGCCCCGGACAGTACGCGGTGCAGTACTTC. Translation gives CASSPGQYAVQYF.

The CDR3 loop reads CASSSPDTSGNTIYF. DNA of the CDR3: TGTGCCAGCAGCTCCCCGGACACCTCTGGAAACACCATATATTTT. The chain recombines TRBV5-4 with TRBJ1-3; possibly TRBD1 for D (5 bases). The CDR3 is 15 residues long. CDR1 and CDR2 (germline): SGHNT, YYREEE (reference sequence). With 3 bases removed from V and 0 bases from J, the gap between germline ends came to 10 bases.

As concerns this clone: The same CDR3 also results from other DNA sequences found in this sample. The gene calls are TRBV7-2 and TRBJ2-7; no definite D call. The CDR3 runs to 13 residues. The ends were cut back, 1 base at V and 3 bases at J, with 7 bases in the middle. Per the germline V gene, CDR1 is SGHTA and CDR2 is FQGNSA. CDR3 region: CASSLVPSYEQYF. The DNA of the CDR3 is TGTGCCAGCAGCTTAGTCCCAAGCTACGAGCAGTACTTC. Combining the CDR3 with reference TRBV7-2 and TRBJ2-7 gives the whole variable domain GAGVSQSPSNKVTEKGKDVELRCDPISGHTALYWYRQSLGQGLEFLIYFQGNSAPDKSGLPSDRFSAERTGGSVSTLTIQRTQQEDSAVYLCASSLVPSYEQYFGPGTRLTVT.

This clone was seen a single time. The chain has TRBV30 and TRBJ1-3; D is unresolved. Trimming cost V 7 bases and J 2 bases, with 18 bases left between them. Germline lookup yields CDR1 GTSNPN and CDR2 SVGIG (reference sequence). The CDR3 is made up of 15 amino acids. CDR3 DNA: TGTGCCTTACTTGGAAAATGGGGAGCTGGAAACACCATATATTTT. Amino acids: CALLGKWGAGNTIYF.

The V gene is TRBV5-4, the J gene TRBJ1-1; 7 nucleotides line up with TRBD1. Trimming took 0 bases from V and 4 from J; bases not matched to a gene: 3. The germline CDR1 and CDR2 sequences are SGHNT and YYREEE (reference sequence). The length of the CDR3 is 14 residues. The CDR3 loop is CASSLARQGTEAFF. The CDR3 DNA reads TGTGCCAGCAGCTTGGCCCGACAGGGCACTGAAGCTTTCTTT.

The chain couples TRBV10-3 to TRBJ2-5, with 8 nucleotides matching TRBD1. This CDR3 contains 14 residues. In germline, CDR1 is ENHRY, CDR2 SYGVKD. Germline trimming cut 2 bases from V and 9 bases from J; bases unmatched to any gene: 8. The CDR3 DNA reads as TGTGCCATCAGTGAGGGACAGGGAGCCCCAGCCCAGTACTTC. Protein sequence: CAISEGQGAPAQYF.

The chain recombines TRBV28 with TRBJ2-7, with TRBD2 matching 12 bases. Germline CDR1 is MDHEN and CDR2 is SYDVKM. J was trimmed by 7 bases and V by 10 bases; bases with no gene match: 8. This CDR3 has 13 amino acids. The CDR3 DNA reads TGTGCCACCCGGACTAGCGGGATGAGGGAGCAGTACTTC. Translation gives CATRTSGMREQYF.